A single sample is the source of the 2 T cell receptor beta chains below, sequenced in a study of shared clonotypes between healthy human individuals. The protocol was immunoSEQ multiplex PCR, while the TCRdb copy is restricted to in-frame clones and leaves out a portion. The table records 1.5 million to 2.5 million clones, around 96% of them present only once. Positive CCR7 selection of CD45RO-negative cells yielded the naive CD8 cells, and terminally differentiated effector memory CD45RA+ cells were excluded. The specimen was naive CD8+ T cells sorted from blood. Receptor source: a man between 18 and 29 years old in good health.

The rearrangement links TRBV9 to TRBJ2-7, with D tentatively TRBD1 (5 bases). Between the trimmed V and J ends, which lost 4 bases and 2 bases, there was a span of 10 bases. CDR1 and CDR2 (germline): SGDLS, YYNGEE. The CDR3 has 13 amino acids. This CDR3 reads CASSPGNAYEQYF. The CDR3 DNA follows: TGTGCCAGCAGCCCAGGGAACGCCTACGAGCAGTACTTC. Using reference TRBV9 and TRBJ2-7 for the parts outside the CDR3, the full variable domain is DSGVTQTPKHLITATGQRVTLRCSPRSGDLSVYWYQQSLDQGLQFLIQYYNGEERAKGNILERFSAQQFPDLHSELNLSSLELGDSALYFCASSPGNAYEQYFGPGTRLTVT.

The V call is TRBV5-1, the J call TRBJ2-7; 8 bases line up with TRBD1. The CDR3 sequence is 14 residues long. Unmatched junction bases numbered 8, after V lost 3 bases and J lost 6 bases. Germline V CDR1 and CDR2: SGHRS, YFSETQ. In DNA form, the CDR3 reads TGCGCCAGCAGCTCCGGACAGGGTCTGGTCGAGCAGTACTTC. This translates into CASSSGQGLVEQYF.